These 11 T cell receptor beta chains came from one sample sequenced in a study of cytomegalovirus exposure and HLA in healthy donors. A multiplex PCR was run with 60 Vbeta primers and 13 Jbeta primers. Sequencing used immunoSEQ multiplex PCR; TCRdb keeps in-frame clones, though not all of them. The sample carries about 130,000 clones, roughly 88% recorded once. Sequenced: PBMCs. These receptors were taken from a boy aged 5-17 years in good health and CMV-seronegative.

The CDR3 nucleotides read TGTGCTAAGACGGGGGAGCACGAGCAGTACTTC. Amino acid sequence: CAKTGEHEQYF. V gene TRBV19 combines with J gene TRBJ2-7; D might be TRBD2 (6 bases). This CDR3 region has 11 residues. Germline-derived CDR1 and CDR2 are LNHDA and SQIVND (reference sequence).

The chain has TRBV6-1 and TRBJ1-5; D perhaps matches TRBD1 (5 bases). The CDR3 consists of 13 residues. V lost 6 bases, J lost 5 bases, and 11 bases lay in between. Germline CDR1 is MNHNS and CDR2 is SASEGT. The DNA of the CDR3 is TGTGCCAGCAGAGTCGACAGTTATCAGCCCCAGCATTTT. It yields the protein CASRVDSYQPQHF.

This chain connects TRBV19 to TRBJ1-2; 7 nucleotides match TRBD1. The V gene end was trimmed by 6 bases and the J gene end by 1 base; junction bases not matched to a gene: 5. This CDR3 has 14 residues. Germline V gives CDR1 LNHDA, CDR2 SQIVND (reference sequence). The CDR3 protein is CASRTTGNNYGYTF. The CDR3 DNA reads as TGTGCCAGTAGAACGACAGGGAATAACTATGGCTACACCTTC.

The chain combines TRBV5-1 with TRBJ2-3; 8 positions match TRBD1. This CDR3 comprises 17 residues. V lost 2 bases to trimming and J lost 1 base; unmatched junction nucleotides: 9. Germline V gene data show CDR1 as SGHRS and CDR2 as YFSETQ. CDR3 sequence: CASSFGLGQGRTDTQYF. The CDR3 nucleotides are TGCGCCAGCAGCTTCGGGCTTGGACAGGGCCGCACAGATACGCAGTATTTT. The variable domain in full, with the rest retrieved from reference TRBV5-1 and TRBJ2-3, is KAGVTQTPRYLIKTRGQQVTLSCSPISGHRSVSWYQQTPGQGLQFLFEYFSETQRNKGNFPGRFSGRQFSNSRSEMNVSTLELGDSALYLCASSFGLGQGRTDTQYFGPGTRLTVL.

Only a few counts were recorded for this clone. The same CDR3 also results from other DNA sequences found in this sample. The rearrangement links TRBV6-6 to TRBJ1-2; TRBD1 agrees at 8 bases. Trimming removed 6 bases from V and 3 bases from J; junction bases left unmatched: 0. The CDR3 runs to 12 residues. The V gene's germline CDR1 is MNHNY and CDR2 SVGAGI (reference sequence). Here the CDR3 DNA reads TGTGCCAGCAGGACAGGGGACTATGGCTACACCTTC. This sequence encodes CASRTGDYGYTF.

The chain is built from TRBV5-6 and TRBJ1-1; weak D call: TRBD1 (6 bases). V lost 3 bases and J 1 base, leaving 25 bases between the germline ends. The CDR3 length is 19 residues. Germline V CDR1 and CDR2: SGHDT, YYEEEE. In nucleotides, the CDR3 is TGTGCCAGCAGCTATGGGGTACAGGGACCGTTCTCAAGGAACACTGAAGCTTTCTTT. Protein sequence: CASSYGVQGPFSRNTEAFF. Using reference TRBV5-6 and TRBJ1-1 for the parts outside the CDR3, the full variable domain is DAGVTQSPTHLIKTRGQQVTLRCSPKSGHDTVSWYQQALGQGPQFIFQYYEEEERQRGNFPDRFSGHQFPNYSSELNVNALLLGDSALYLCASSYGVQGPFSRNTEAFFGQGTRLTVV.

V is TRBV7-2 and J is TRBJ2-7, with 7 bases matching TRBD2. J gave up 2 bases and V 5 bases, and 15 bases lay outside the gene matches. The germline CDR1 and CDR2 sequences are SGHTA and FQGNSA. This CDR3 region has 17 residues. CDR3: CASSPYHGGGRAYEQYF. The CDR3 DNA sequence: TGTGCCAGCAGCCCCTACCATGGGGGGGGACGGGCCTACGAGCAGTACTTC.

This rearrangement joins TRBV6-5 to TRBJ1-6; 8 bases are a match to TRBD1. CDR1 is MNHEY, CDR2 SVGAGI, per germline. With 8 bases clipped from V and 9 bases from J, the junction kept 12 bases outside the gene matches. The CDR3 is made up of 15 amino acids. As DNA, the CDR3 is TGTGCCAGCTTTAGGGGGTCAGGGGGCGGTTCACCCCTCCACTTT. It codes for CASFRGSGGGSPLHF.

V and J are TRBV6-1 and TRBJ1-5; possibly TRBD1 for D (6 bases). Germline CDR1 reads MNHNS; CDR2 reads SASEGT. The CDR3 sequence is 15 residues long. V lost 10 bases and J 0 bases, leaving 16 bases between the germline ends. The CDR3 reads CATLDRGYSNQPQHF. The CDR3, as DNA: TGTGCCACCTTGGACAGAGGCTATAGCAATCAGCCCCAGCATTTT.

J is TRBJ2-7 and V is TRBV10-2; 13 bases agree with TRBD2. This CDR3 spans 15 amino acids. Trimming took 7 bases from V and 2 from J; bases not matched to a gene: 5. Germline V gene lookup returns CDR1 WSHSY and CDR2 SAAADI. The chain's CDR3 is CASTGLAGEAYEQYF. CDR3 nucleotide sequence: TGCGCCAGCACCGGACTAGCGGGAGAAGCCTACGAGCAGTACTTC.

The chain employs TRBV27 and TRBJ1-5, with D hard to call. V gave up 6 bases and J gave up 2 bases, with 8 bases separating them. The CDR3 extends over 13 amino acids. CDR1 and CDR2 (germline): MNHEY, SMNVEV (reference sequence). In DNA form, the CDR3 reads TGTGCCAGCAGCCTAGACGGCAATCAGCCCCAGCATTTT. Translating it yields CASSLDGNQPQHF.